A selection of T cell receptor beta chains follows, all from one sample in a study of T cell repertoires in cytomegalovirus infection. No antigen is known for these receptors. From the reads, TCRdb called clonotypes with MiXCR, one entry per CDR3 protein. The data show some 800,000 distinct CDR3 sequences, 30% to 35% seen once. Material: cultured CD8+ T cells from PBMCs, obtained from culture after CMV antigen stimulation. These receptor sequences come from a human donor in good health (CMV status not recorded). Some clones in this sample may be carry-over from other donors' samples. The CDR3 runs from the conserved cysteine through the conserved F or W. Each record gives: D gene, J gene, clone size, V gene, CDR3 DNA, CDR3 protein. D genes are given only for firm matches. Expanded clones are given a class, and other clones once, few, many or no size at all.

d_gene: .; j_gene: TRBJ2-5; abundance: .; v_gene: TRBV6-5; CDR3nt: TGTGCCAGCAGTTACTCACCGGTAGGGACCCAGTACTTC; CDR3aa: CASSYSPVGTQYF
d_gene: TRBD2; j_gene: TRBJ2-5; abundance: .; v_gene: TRBV7-3; CDR3nt: TGTGCCAGCAGCTTCGATGGGACTAGCGGGGTCCCTCAGTACTTC; CDR3aa: CASSFDGTSGVPQYF
d_gene: TRBD1; j_gene: TRBJ2-1; abundance: many; v_gene: TRBV24-1; CDR3nt: TGTGCCACCAGTGCCCTCAGGGGGAAGGCCTACAATGAGCAGTTCTTC; CDR3aa: CATSALRGKAYNEQFF
d_gene: .; j_gene: TRBJ2-1; abundance: .; v_gene: TRBV27; CDR3nt: TGTGCCAGCAGTTTAATCACTAAGTTGGACAATGAGCAGTTCTTC; CDR3aa: CASSLITKLDNEQFF
d_gene: .; j_gene: TRBJ2-5; abundance: many; v_gene: TRBV9; CDR3nt: TGTGCCAGCAGCGTAGGATCCACCGAGGGCTTTAGTGCGGAGACCCAGTACTTC; CDR3aa: CASSVGSTEGFSAETQYF
d_gene: TRBD1; j_gene: TRBJ1-4; abundance: few; v_gene: TRBV19; CDR3nt: TGTGCCAGTAGTCCTGAGACAGGGGCAACTAATGAAAAACTGTTTTTT; CDR3aa: CASSPETGATNEKLFF
d_gene: .; j_gene: TRBJ2-1; abundance: .; v_gene: TRBV7-3; CDR3nt: TGTGTCAGCAGCCTGCGGCGGGTCCTCTACAATGAGCAGTTCTTC; CDR3aa: CVSSLRRVLYNEQFF
d_gene: .; j_gene: TRBJ2-1; abundance: many; v_gene: TRBV7-6; CDR3nt: TGTGCCAGCAGTTCAGGGTTAGGATTAATAGGCAATGAGCAGTTCTTC; CDR3aa: CASSSGLGLIGNEQFF
d_gene: TRBD2; j_gene: TRBJ2-5; abundance: few; v_gene: TRBV28; CDR3nt: TGTGCCAGCAGTACTAAGCGGGGGGACCAAGAGACCCAGTACTTC; CDR3aa: CASSTKRGDQETQYF
d_gene: TRBD2; j_gene: TRBJ2-1; abundance: .; v_gene: TRBV7-9; CDR3nt: TGTGCCAGCAGCTCTGGGGGGGTACGGGGTGAGCAGTTCTTC; CDR3aa: CASSSGGVRGEQFF
d_gene: .; j_gene: TRBJ2-5; abundance: .; v_gene: TRBV2; CDR3nt: TGTGCCATCCTAACGGCGGAAGAGACCCAGTACTTC; CDR3aa: CAILTAEETQYF
d_gene: TRBD1; j_gene: TRBJ2-2; abundance: .; v_gene: TRBV27; CDR3nt: TGTGCCAGCAGCCCCCCCAGGGGGTCGACCGGGGAGCTGTTTTTT; CDR3aa: CASSPPRGSTGELFF
d_gene: TRBD1; j_gene: TRBJ2-6; abundance: .; v_gene: TRBV7-9; CDR3nt: TGTGCCAGCAGCGATCCGGGACAGGAAAGCTCTGGGGCCAACGTCCTGACTTTC; CDR3aa: CASSDPGQESSGANVLTF
d_gene: .; j_gene: TRBJ2-1; abundance: .; v_gene: TRBV4-1; CDR3nt: TGCGCCAGCAGCCAAGTAGAAGGAGATGAGCAGTTCTTC; CDR3aa: CASSQVEGDEQFF
d_gene: .; j_gene: TRBJ2-5; abundance: .; v_gene: TRBV15; CDR3nt: TGTGCCACCAGCACCCCGGAGGACGGTCTCCAAGAGACCCAGTACTTC; CDR3aa: CATSTPEDGLQETQYF
d_gene: TRBD1; j_gene: TRBJ1-2; abundance: many; v_gene: TRBV25-1; CDR3nt: TGTGCCAGCAGCACAGGGGATAACTATGGCTACACCTTC; CDR3aa: CASSTGDNYGYTF
d_gene: TRBD1; j_gene: TRBJ1-1; abundance: .; v_gene: TRBV4-1; CDR3nt: TGCGCCAGCAGCCACAACAGGGGGGAGGAAGCTTTCTTT; CDR3aa: CASSHNRGEEAFF
d_gene: .; j_gene: TRBJ1-2; abundance: once; v_gene: TRBV6-6; CDR3nt: TGTGCCAGCAGTTTGGGGCAGCCCGACGGCTACACCTTC; CDR3aa: CASSLGQPDGYTF
d_gene: .; j_gene: TRBJ1-3; abundance: few; v_gene: TRBV7-6; CDR3nt: TGTGCCAGCAGCTTAGCGGCCTCTGGAAACACCATATATTTT; CDR3aa: CASSLAASGNTIYF
d_gene: .; j_gene: TRBJ2-1; abundance: few; v_gene: TRBV6-2/TRBV6-3; CDR3nt: TGTGCCAGCAGTTACGAACTGTACAATGAGCAGTTCTTC; CDR3aa: CASSYELYNEQFF
d_gene: .; j_gene: TRBJ1-5; abundance: many; v_gene: TRBV12-3/TRBV12-4; CDR3nt: TGTGCCAGCAGTTTTCTTACATTTTCCCTTAGGGGTCAGCCCCAGCATTTT; CDR3aa: CASSFLTFSLRGQPQHF
d_gene: .; j_gene: TRBJ1-1; abundance: .; v_gene: TRBV28; CDR3nt: TGTGCCAGCTCCAGTTTAGAGGGGCCAACCACTGAAGCTTTCTTT; CDR3aa: CASSSLEGPTTEAFF
d_gene: TRBD1; j_gene: TRBJ1-6; abundance: .; v_gene: TRBV2; CDR3nt: TGTGCCAGCGGTAGACAGGGGAGCTCCTATAATTCACCCCTCCACTTT; CDR3aa: CASGRQGSSYNSPLHF
d_gene: .; j_gene: TRBJ2-3; abundance: .; v_gene: TRBV4-1; CDR3nt: TGCGCCAGCAGCCAAGACAGGGAGGGCACAGATACGCAGTATTTT; CDR3aa: CASSQDREGTDTQYF
d_gene: TRBD1; j_gene: TRBJ1-2; abundance: .; v_gene: TRBV6-2/TRBV6-3; CDR3nt: TGTGCCAGCAGAACGACAGGGATTGGCTACACCTTC; CDR3aa: CASRTTGIGYTF
d_gene: TRBD1; j_gene: TRBJ1-5; abundance: few; v_gene: TRBV4-1; CDR3nt: TGCGCCAGCAGCCCGACAGGGGTCTCCCTTTTCCAGCCCCAGCATTTT; CDR3aa: CASSPTGVSLFQPQHF
d_gene: TRBD1; j_gene: TRBJ1-2; abundance: many; v_gene: TRBV7-6; CDR3nt: TGTGCCAGCAGCTTAGACAGGGGAAGTGTCTACACCTTC; CDR3aa: CASSLDRGSVYTF
d_gene: .; j_gene: TRBJ1-1; abundance: .; v_gene: TRBV10-2; CDR3nt: TGCGCCAGCGGGGGGGACGGGAACACTGAAGCTTTCTTT; CDR3aa: CASGGDGNTEAFF
d_gene: .; j_gene: TRBJ1-1; abundance: .; v_gene: TRBV6-1; CDR3nt: TGTGCCAGCAGCCCACTCGTCGGGGCATGGACTGAAGCTTTCTTT; CDR3aa: CASSPLVGAWTEAFF
d_gene: TRBD2; j_gene: TRBJ2-5; abundance: .; v_gene: TRBV10-2; CDR3nt: TGCGCCAGCAGTGAGCCCCGACTAGCGGGGGACCAAGAGACCCAGTACTTC; CDR3aa: CASSEPRLAGDQETQYF
d_gene: .; j_gene: TRBJ1-1; abundance: .; v_gene: TRBV9; CDR3nt: TGTGCCAGCAGCGTAGTAATTGGGTTGGGCGGCACTGAAGCTTTCTTT; CDR3aa: CASSVVIGLGGTEAFF